The present entry profiles one T cell receptor (beta chain) with its context. Its antigen is as yet unknown. The sample is drawn from a study of post-analysis software for immune sequencing data. The germline gives CDR1 LGHNA, CDR2 YNFKEQ. Trimming removed 5 bases at V and 0 bases at J, with 10 bases between. The CDR3 contains 15 residues. Study results and limitations: Elevated frequency relative to controls characterized four or five TRBV segments in patients, TRBV5-6, TRBV5-1 and TRBV20-1 among them.

Prepared libraries of TCR beta cDNA carried unique molecular identifiers. Starting from approximately 0.95 to 9.8 million T cells, the study yielded roughly 0.5 million cDNA molecules. Via MiXCR, TCRdb re-called the PCR reads, giving one row per CDR3 protein. The sample holds approximately 730,000 distinct CDR3 sequences, roughly 27% seen once. Sequenced: blood. This TCR was sampled from a girl aged 10 to 17 with multiple sclerosis. V and J are TRBV4-2 and TRBJ2-2, with D possibly being TRBD1 or TRBD2 (5 bases each). CDR3 loop: CASSGGTANTGELFF. Written as DNA, the CDR3 is TGTGCCAGCAGCGGGGGAACAGCGAACACCGGGGAGCTGTTTTTT.